The 17 T cell receptor beta chains below all came from one sample that was sequenced in a study of T cell repertoires in cytomegalovirus infection. These receptors' targets are unknown. TCRdb reprocessed the reads via MiXCR and lists one record per CDR3 protein. The table lists approximately 130,000 distinct CDR3 sequences, roughly a quarter of them singletons. What was sequenced was PBMCs, sequenced either directly or after in vitro stimulation (not recorded which). Receptors originate from a human donor in good health (CMV status not recorded). Some clones in this sample may be carry-over from other donors' samples.

This chain uses TRBV18 with TRBJ2-5; perhaps D is TRBD1 or TRBD2 (6 bases each). The CDR3 consists of 14 residues. V lost 2 bases and J 1 base, leaving 8 bases between the germline ends. Germline V gives CDR1 KGHSH, CDR2 LQKENI. CDR3: CASSPKGGQETQYF. The CDR3 nucleotides read TGTGCCAGCTCACCAAAGGGGGGCCAAGAGACCCAGTACTTC.

The V call is TRBV29-1, the J call TRBJ1-2, with D possibly TRBD1 on 5 matching bases. The CDR3 loop spans 11 amino acids. V lost 6 bases and J lost 9, with 14 bases in between. Germline V gene data show CDR1 as SQVTM and CDR2 as ANQGSEA. CDR3 sequence: CSVVGDSSYTF. The CDR3 nucleotides read TGCAGCGTAGTGGGGGATTCTAGCTACACCTTC.

This clonotype occurred a few times. The chain recombines TRBV4-3 with TRBJ2-1, with TRBD2 matching over 7 bases. CDR3 size: 15 residues. J lost 12 bases, V lost 0 bases, and 11 bases had no gene match. CDR1 is LGHNA, CDR2 YSLEER, per germline. For the CDR3, the DNA is TGCGCCAGCAGCCAAGATTCCCAAGCGGGATTTGGGCAGTTCTTC. This sequence encodes CASSQDSQAGFGQFF.

This chain connects TRBV12-5 to TRBJ2-1, with D unclear. Deletions cut 1 base from V and 4 bases from J, with 8 bases between. CDR3 length: 14 amino acids. Germline loops: CDR1 LGHNT, CDR2 FRNRAP. The CDR3 spells CASGLEGPYNEQFF. The DNA of the CDR3 is TGTGCTAGTGGTTTGGAGGGCCCATACAATGAGCAGTTCTTC.

Only a few counts were recorded for this clonotype. J is TRBJ2-7 and V is TRBV28; 7 positions agree with TRBD2. The CDR3 spans 14 residues. The J segment lost 1 base and the V segment lost 5 bases, leaving 5 bases of the junction unmatched. Germline V gene lookup returns CDR1 MDHEN and CDR2 SYDVKM. Here the CDR3 DNA reads TGTGCCAGCAGTCGACTAGCCGAGTCCTACGAGCAGTACTTC. Protein product: CASSRLAESYEQYF.

This clonotype was seen a few times. The genes are TRBV6-6 and TRBJ2-7; D is unclear. Trimming took off 0 bases at V and 2 bases at J, with 2 bases between the two ends. The CDR3 consists of 12 residues. Germline CDR1 MNHNY, CDR2 SVGAGI (reference sequence). The CDR3 loop reads CASSYSPYEQYF. The CDR3 nucleotides read TGTGCCAGCAGTTACTCTCCCTACGAGCAGTACTTC.

The chain is built from TRBV27 and TRBJ1-1; the D gene is possibly TRBD1 (5 bases). Trimming shortened V by 6 bases and J by 8 bases, and 13 bases separated the two germline ends. CDR1 MNHEY and CDR2 SMNVEV come from the germline V gene (reference sequence). The CDR3 is 12 residues long. CDR3 nucleotides: TGTGCCAGCAGGGGGGGGAGGGCGGAAGCTTTCTTT. Translation gives CASRGGRAEAFF.

A remark on this clonotype: The junction does not match germline at one end; this may be a read error. The chain joins TRBV4-1 to TRBJ2-7; maybe TRBD2 (5 bases). This CDR3 has 15 amino acids. CDR1 is MGHRA and CDR2 is YSYEKL in the germline V gene. The CDR3 DNA reads as TGTGCCAGCAGCCAAGATCTAGGTGGGGAGTACGAGCAGTACTTC. Amino acids: CASSQDLGGEYEQYF.

V gene TRBV15 combines with J gene TRBJ1-2, with 9 bases that match TRBD1. This CDR3 is 13 amino acids long. Trimming cost V 8 bases and J 8 bases; bases outside gene matches: 9. The germline gives CDR1 LNHNV, CDR2 YYDKDF (reference sequence). The CDR3 region is CATRGTGFGGYTF. CDR3 nucleotide sequence: TGTGCCACCCGAGGGACAGGGTTCGGGGGCTACACCTTC. The full variable domain, completed using reference TRBV15 and TRBJ1-2, is DAMVIQNPRYQVTQFGKPVTLSCSQTLNHNVMYWYQQKSSQAPKLLFHYYDKDFNNEADTPDNFQSRRPNTSFCFLDIRSPGLGDTAMYLCATRGTGFGGYTFGSGTRLTVV.

This clonotype showed up just a few times. The DNA of the CDR3 is TGTGCCACCAGCGCTCACAGGGGGCAAGAGACCCAGTACTTC. It specifies CATSAHRGQETQYF. The rearrangement joins TRBV15 to TRBJ2-5, with 8 bases matching TRBD1. V lost 5 bases to trimming and J lost 2 bases; unmatched junction nucleotides: 4. The CDR3 sequence is 14 residues long. The germline CDR1 and CDR2 sequences are LNHNV and YYDKDF (reference sequence).

This clonotype occurred a few times. The rearrangement joins TRBV20-1 to TRBJ2-4; D could derive from TRBD1 or TRBD2 (6 bases each). The germline V and J ends were trimmed by 4 bases and 0 bases, with 13 bases remaining between them. The germline V gene encodes CDR1 DFQATT and CDR2 SNEGSKA (reference sequence). The CDR3 loop spans 15 amino acids. The CDR3 reads CSATKGGLAKNIQYF. For the CDR3, the DNA is TGCAGTGCTACAAAGGGGGGACTAGCCAAAAACATTCAGTACTTC.

The V call is TRBV27, the J call TRBJ1-2; the D gene is possibly TRBD1 (5 bases). The CDR3 sequence is 12 residues long. Germline loops: CDR1 MNHEY, CDR2 SMNVEV (reference sequence). V lost 6 bases and J 4 bases, leaving 9 bases between the germline ends. This CDR3 reads CASRAGGYGYTF. In DNA form, the CDR3 reads TGTGCCAGCAGGGCGGGGGGCTATGGCTACACCTTC.

A few counts support this clonotype. The chain couples TRBV5-1 to TRBJ1-4; TRBD1 matches 9 bases. Trimming at V came to 1 base and at J to 8 bases, leaving 6 bases not matched to a gene. The germline gives CDR1 SGHRS, CDR2 YFSETQ. This CDR3 is 15 amino acids long. CDR3 residues: CASSLSGTGREKLFF. CDR3 DNA sequence: TGCGCCAGCAGCTTGTCCGGGACAGGGAGGGAAAAACTGTTTTTT.

V usage is TRBV6-5 and J usage is TRBJ1-2; no clear D gene. V was pared by 0 bases and J by 0 bases, with 8 bases between. This CDR3 comprises 15 residues. CDR1 and CDR2 from the germline V gene are MNHEY and SVGAGI. CDR3 nucleotide sequence: TGTGCCAGCAGTTACTCGGCCAGCACTAACTATGGCTACACCTTC. Its protein product is CASSYSASTNYGYTF.

In this sample, this clonotype turned up a few times. V is TRBV6-6 and J is TRBJ1-6, with D perhaps TRBD1 (5 bases). V gave up 2 bases and J gave up 9 bases, with 11 bases separating them. The CDR3 is 14 residues long. Per the germline V gene, CDR1 is MNHNY and CDR2 is SVGAGI (reference sequence). CDR3 bases: TGTGCCAGCAGTTACCCAGGGTTTGGTTCACCCCTCCACTTT. Translated: CASSYPGFGSPLHF.

The chain has TRBV18 and TRBJ1-2, with TRBD1 matching over 8 bases. CDR3 size: 13 residues. CDR1 and CDR2 (germline): KGHSH, LQKENI. V was clipped by 5 bases and J by 6 bases; unmatched bases: 5. In nucleotides, the CDR3 is TGTGCCAGCTCAACCGGGACAGGCAATGGCTACACCTTC. Its translation: CASSTGTGNGYTF.

This clonotype was seen a single time. The chain has TRBV20-1 and TRBJ2-5; 9 bases match TRBD2. This CDR3 spans 15 amino acids. The V and J ends lost 1 base and 4 bases, in that order; junction bases with no gene match: 7. Per germline, CDR1 DFQATT and CDR2 SNEGSKA (reference sequence). The CDR3 protein is CSARVVAGVRETQYF. As DNA, the CDR3 is TGCAGTGCTAGAGTAGTAGCGGGAGTCCGAGAGACCCAGTACTTC.